This T cell receptor beta chain is from a study of blood T cell repertoires in COVID-19. Generated by immunoSEQ multiplex PCR, the TCRdb table keeps only in-frame clones and is missing some. The data show around 100,000 clones, 80% to 90% seen once. V lost 0 bases and J 4 bases, leaving 6 bases between the germline ends. The CDR3 totals 13 residues. Germline-derived CDR1 and CDR2 are LNHDA and SQIVND (reference sequence). Specimen: peripheral blood. The chain carries TRBV19 and TRBJ1-2; no clear D gene. The sequence came from a woman aged 80 or over with acute or convalescent COVID-19. CDR3 nucleotide sequence: TGTGCCAGTAGTATAGATATTTTCTATGGCTACACCTTC. Its translation is CASSIDIFYGYTF.